Following are 5 T cell receptor beta chains from one sample sequenced in a study of control samples from healthy donors and cancer patients (dated by TCRdb to the early 2020s). Libraries were built with the immunoSEQ multiplex PCR assay. In TCRdb, the immuneACCESS table is reduced to in-frame sequences with V and J assigned. These tables do not hold every clone; where another copy was compared, an unresolved V gene accounts for under half, and the others remain unexplained. In this sample the table shows some 150,000 clones, 93% of which occur a single time. The ten largest make up 4.1% of the sample. The sequencing input was blood. These receptors were taken from a woman in her fifties or sixties in good health.

The chain links TRBV7-9 to TRBJ1-1; TRBD1 is a possible D gene (5 bases). Trimming pared 5 bases from V and 1 base from J, leaving 11 bases between. Per the germline V gene, CDR1 is SEHNR and CDR2 is FQNEAQ (reference sequence). This CDR3 is 14 amino acids long. This CDR3 reads CASSVKGTNTEAFF. In nucleotides, the CDR3 is TGTGCCAGCAGCGTTAAGGGGACGAACACTGAAGCTTTCTTT.

CDR3 region: CASSTGLGYGYTF. CDR3 sequence (DNA): TGTGCCAGCAGTACGGGCCTCGGCTATGGCTACACCTTC. This chain joins TRBV6-5 and TRBJ1-2; D ambiguous. The CDR3 totals 13 residues. Germline V CDR1 and CDR2: MNHEY, SVGAGI. Trimming removed 5 bases at V and 4 bases at J, with 11 bases between.

V usage is TRBV4-1 and J usage is TRBJ1-6; no firm D call. Germline values: CDR1 MGHRA, CDR2 YSYEKL. The ends were cut back, 1 base at V and 10 bases at J, with 8 bases in the middle. The CDR3 contains 13 residues. The CDR3 spells CASSQGEGSPLHF. CDR3 DNA: TGCGCCAGCAGCCAAGGGGAGGGCTCACCCCTCCACTTT.

This clone was recorded only once. The genes are TRBV5-1 and TRBJ2-2, with D perhaps matching TRBD2 (6 bases). V lost 4 bases to trimming and J lost 3 bases, with 10 bases between them. The CDR3 runs 14 residues. Germline V lookup: CDR1 SGHRS, CDR2 YFSETQ. The CDR3: CASSPQRDTGELFF. The CDR3 DNA is TGCGCCAGCAGCCCCCAGCGGGACACCGGGGAGCTGTTTTTT.

The J gene is TRBJ1-2, the V gene TRBV4-2; D is unclear. Per the germline V gene, CDR1 is LGHNA and CDR2 is YNFKEQ. There are 16 residues in the CDR3. Trimming removed 0 bases from V and 4 bases from J, with 15 bases in between. CDR3 coding DNA: TGTGCCAGCAGCCAAGAGGGCAGGAATGATGGCTATGGCTACACCTTC. The encoded protein is CASSQEGRNDGYGYTF.